This T cell receptor beta chain was captured by sequencing in a study of long-term antiretroviral therapy in people with HIV. As concerns this clone: Its specificity is unknown.

The V end lost 2 bases, the J end lost 10 bases, and 11 bases lay between the germline ends. The CDR3 length is 12 residues. Germline V CDR1 and CDR2: KGHSH, LQKENI. Broader study findings: Against controls, HIV repertoires showed narrower ranges of CDR3 length. Post-ART, diversity grew, though it stayed under transplant donor control levels.

Researchers secured at least one pre-ART and at least two post-ART PBMC samples from each donor. Prior to DNA extraction, the samples held about 1-11 million cryopreserved PBMC. Run at survey level, the immunoSEQ assay was version v3.0. Produced via immunoSEQ multiplex PCR; TCRdb's table is partial and in-frame only. The sample has 45,000 to 50,000 clones; around four fifths are singletons. The sample consisted of unsorted PBMCs, taken 0.8 years after starting antiretroviral therapy. The chain couples TRBV18 to TRBJ1-2; D call uncertain. This clonotype originated in a woman between 18 and 30 years old with HIV. In DNA form, the CDR3 reads TGTGCCAGCTCACCAGCCGGTGACGTCTACACCTTC. Amino acids: CASSPAGDVYTF.